Detailed here is one T cell receptor beta chain. Its target is unknown. This specimen comes from a study of cytomegalovirus exposure and HLA in healthy donors. The study, taken as a whole, reports: Rare TCR sequences dominated, though some public TCRs recurred in many donors. Equally common other TCR beta chains were less clonally expanded than HLA-associated ones, a later analysis found.

CDR1 is SGHTA and CDR2 is FQGTGA in the germline V gene. The V gene end was trimmed by 1 base and the J gene end by 6 bases; junction bases not matched to a gene: 0. The CDR3 has 13 amino acids. Samples came from healthy bone marrow donors. Both 60 Vbeta primers and 13 Jbeta primers went into the PCR. In the source study's methods: Approximately 11 million shared chains were among the about 80 million unique TCR beta chains that a later analysis counted. Assay used: immunoSEQ multiplex PCR; TCRdb lists only in-frame clones, some missing. V and J calls plus clone size are reproduced from that table; the DNA served to infer D and trimming. The top ten hold 7.7% of the sample, which has over 100,000 clones, roughly 80% seen once.

V gene TRBV7-3 combines with J gene TRBJ2-1, with 7 bases fitting TRBD1. This TCR was recovered from a woman aged 45-65 years in good health and CMV-seropositive. Input material: PBMCs. In DNA form, the CDR3 reads TGTGCCAGCAGCTTAAACAGGGGCAATGAGCAGTTCTTC. Protein sequence: CASSLNRGNEQFF.